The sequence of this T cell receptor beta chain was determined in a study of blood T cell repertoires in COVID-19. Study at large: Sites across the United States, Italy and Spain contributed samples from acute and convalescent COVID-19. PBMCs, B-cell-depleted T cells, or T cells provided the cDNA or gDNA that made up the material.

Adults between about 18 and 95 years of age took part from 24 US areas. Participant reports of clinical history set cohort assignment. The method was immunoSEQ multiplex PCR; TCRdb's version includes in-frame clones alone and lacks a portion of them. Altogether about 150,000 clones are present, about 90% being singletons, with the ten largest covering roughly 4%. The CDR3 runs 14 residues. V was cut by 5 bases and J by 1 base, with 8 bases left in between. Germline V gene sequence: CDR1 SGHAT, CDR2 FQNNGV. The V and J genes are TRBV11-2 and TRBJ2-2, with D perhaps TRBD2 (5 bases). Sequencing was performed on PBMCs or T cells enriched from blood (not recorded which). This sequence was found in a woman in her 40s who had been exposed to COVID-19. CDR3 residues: CASSATRNTGELFF. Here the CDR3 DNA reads TGTGCCAGCAGCGCTACTAGGAACACCGGGGAGCTGTTTTTT.